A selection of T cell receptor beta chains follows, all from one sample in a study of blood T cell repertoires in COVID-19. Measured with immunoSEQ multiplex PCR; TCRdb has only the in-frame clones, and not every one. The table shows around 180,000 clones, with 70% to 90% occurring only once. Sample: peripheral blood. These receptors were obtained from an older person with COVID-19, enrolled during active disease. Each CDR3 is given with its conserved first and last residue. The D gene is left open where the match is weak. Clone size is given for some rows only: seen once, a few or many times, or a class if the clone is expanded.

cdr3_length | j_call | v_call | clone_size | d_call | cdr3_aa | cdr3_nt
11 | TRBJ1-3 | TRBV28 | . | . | CASSSPRTIYF | TGTGCCAGCAGTTCCCCTAGGACCATATATTTT
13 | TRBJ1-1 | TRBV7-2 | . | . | CASSLFRGAEAFF | TGTGCCAGCAGCTTATTCAGGGGCGCTGAAGCTTTCTTT
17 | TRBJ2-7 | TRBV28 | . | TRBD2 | CASSPGGTGGKAYEQYF | TGTGCCAGCAGCCCAGGCGGGACGGGAGGTAAGGCCTACGAGCAGTACTTC
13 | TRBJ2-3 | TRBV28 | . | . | CASSLGATDTQYF | TGTGCCAGCAGTTTGGGAGCGACAGATACGCAGTATTTT
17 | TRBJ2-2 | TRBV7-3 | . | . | CASSPQIPGLNTGELFF | TGTGCCAGCAGCCCACAGATACCGGGACTCAACACCGGGGAGCTGTTTTTT
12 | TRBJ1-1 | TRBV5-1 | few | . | CASSFPDKQAFF | TGCGCCAGCAGCTTCCCAGACAAGCAAGCTTTCTTT
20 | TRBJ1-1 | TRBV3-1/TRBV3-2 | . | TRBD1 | CASSQDTVRGQGFGNTEAFF | TGTGCCAGCAGCCAAGACACAGTCCGGGGACAGGGGTTTGGGAACACTGAAGCTTTCTTT
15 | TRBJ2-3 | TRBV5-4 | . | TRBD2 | CASSVGGVNTDTQYF | TGTGCCAGCAGCGTGGGGGGGGTAAACACAGATACGCAGTATTTT
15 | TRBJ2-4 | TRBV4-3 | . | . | CASSQELSRWDIQYF | TGCGCCAGCAGCCAAGAATTGAGCAGGTGGGACATTCAGTACTTC
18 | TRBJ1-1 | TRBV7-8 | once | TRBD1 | CASRRNVWTGVMNTEAFF | TGTGCCAGCAGGCGTAATGTTTGGACAGGGGTGATGAACACTGAAGCTTTCTTT
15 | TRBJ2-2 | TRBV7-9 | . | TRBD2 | CASSLTSGSGGELFF | TGTGCCAGCAGCTTAACTAGCGGGAGTGGCGGGGAGCTGTTTTTT
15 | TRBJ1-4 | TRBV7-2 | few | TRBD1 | CASSIGTASVEKLFF | TGTGCCAGCAGCATTGGGACAGCCAGCGTTGAAAAACTGTTTTTT
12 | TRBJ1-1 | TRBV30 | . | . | CAWGRIVTEAFF | TGTGCCTGGGGACGCATAGTCACTGAAGCTTTCTTT
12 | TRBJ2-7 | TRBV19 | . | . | CASRSPGQQLYF | TGTGCCAGTAGGTCCCCGGGACAACAGCTGTACTTC
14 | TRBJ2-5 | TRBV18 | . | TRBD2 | CASSPPSGQETQYF | TGTGCCAGCTCACCTCCTAGCGGGCAAGAGACCCAGTACTTC
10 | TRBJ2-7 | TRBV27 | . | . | CASGAVERHF | TGTGCCAGCGGGGCCGTAGAAAGGCACTTC
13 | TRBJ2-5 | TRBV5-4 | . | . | CASSAGASETQYF | TGTGCCAGCAGTGCGGGGGCATCGGAGACCCAGTACTTC
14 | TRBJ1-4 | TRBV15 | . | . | CATSRDLALEKLFF | TGTGCCACCAGCAGAGATCTAGCCCTCGAAAAACTGTTTTTT
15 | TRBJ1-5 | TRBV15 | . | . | CATSIGRRGNQPQHF | TGTGCCACCAGCATTGGGAGAAGGGGCAATCAGCCCCAGCATTTT
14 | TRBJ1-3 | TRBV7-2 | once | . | CASSQTVSGNTIYF | TGTGCCAGCAGCCAGACAGTCTCTGGAAACACCATATATTTT
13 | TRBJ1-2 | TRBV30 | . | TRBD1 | CAWARDRTYGYTF | TGTGCCTGGGCCCGGGACAGAACCTATGGCTACACCTTC
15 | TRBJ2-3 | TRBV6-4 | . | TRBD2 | CASSDDGGARDTQYF | TGTGCCAGCAGTGACGACGGGGGGGCTCGTGATACGCAGTATTTT
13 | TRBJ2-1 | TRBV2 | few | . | CASRVQGGNEQFF | TGTGCCAGCAGGGTACAGGGGGGGAATGAGCAGTTCTTC
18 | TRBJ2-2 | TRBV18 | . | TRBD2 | CASSPWRVAGGNTGELFF | TGTGCCAGCTCACCTTGGAGAGTAGCGGGAGGTAACACCGGGGAGCTGTTTTTT
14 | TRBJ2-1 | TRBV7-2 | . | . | CASSLGAVPNEQFF | TGTGCCAGCAGCTTAGGGGCCGTACCGAATGAGCAGTTCTTC
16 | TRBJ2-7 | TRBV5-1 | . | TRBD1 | CASSSYSRQGAYEQYF | TGCGCCAGCAGCTCCTACTCTAGACAGGGGGCCTACGAGCAGTACTTC
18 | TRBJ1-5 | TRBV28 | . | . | CASSLGWGYQNSNQPQHF | TGTGCCAGCAGCCTAGGGTGGGGCTACCAAAATAGCAATCAGCCCCAGCATTTT
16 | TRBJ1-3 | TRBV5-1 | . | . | CASSLSGDSSGNTIYF | TGCGCCAGCAGCTTATCAGGAGACAGCTCTGGAAACACCATATATTTT
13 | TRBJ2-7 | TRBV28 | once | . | CASTSLPTYEQYF | TGTGCCAGCACCTCCCTACCGACCTACGAGCAGTACTTC
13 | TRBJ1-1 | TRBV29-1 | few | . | CSVSPGRGTEAFF | TGCAGCGTTAGTCCAGGCCGGGGCACTGAAGCTTTCTTT
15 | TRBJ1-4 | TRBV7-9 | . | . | CASSLGSGGGEKLFF | TGTGCCAGCAGCTTAGGGTCAGGTGGTGGTGAAAAACTGTTTTTT
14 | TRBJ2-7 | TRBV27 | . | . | CASSLMTSGVRRYF | TGTGCCAGCAGTTTAATGACATCGGGGGTTCGGCGGTACTTC
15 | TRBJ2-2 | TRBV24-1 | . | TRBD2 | CATIAGGQNTGELFF | TGTGCCACCATTGCGGGAGGCCAGAACACCGGGGAGCTGTTTTTT
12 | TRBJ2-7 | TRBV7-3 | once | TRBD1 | CASSMAGGEQYF | TGTGCCAGCAGCATGGCAGGGGGCGAGCAGTACTTC
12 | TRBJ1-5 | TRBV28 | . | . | CASSLRGQPQHF | TGTGCCAGCAGTCTCCGGGGGCAGCCCCAGCATTTT
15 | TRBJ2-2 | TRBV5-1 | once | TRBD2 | CASSLSTSGTGELFF | TGCGCCAGCAGCTTGAGTACTAGCGGCACCGGGGAGCTGTTTTTT
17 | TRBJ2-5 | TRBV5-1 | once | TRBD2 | CASSLGGGSPERETQYF | TGCGCCAGCAGCTTGGGGGGGGGATCCCCTGAGCGGGAGACCCAGTACTTC
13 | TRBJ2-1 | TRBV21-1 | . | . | CASSDSHYNEQFF | TGTGCCAGCAGCGACAGCCACTACAATGAGCAGTTCTTC
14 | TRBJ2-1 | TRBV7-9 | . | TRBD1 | CASSSGQGWGEQFF | TGTGCCAGCAGCTCCGGACAGGGGTGGGGTGAGCAGTTCTTC
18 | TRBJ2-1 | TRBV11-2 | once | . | CASSLVPWGGNTYNEQFF | TGTGCCAGCAGCTTAGTTCCCTGGGGGGGCAACACCTACAATGAGCAGTTCTTC
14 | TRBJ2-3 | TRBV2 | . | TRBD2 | CASIGILAGGTQYF | TGTGCCAGCATTGGAATATTAGCGGGAGGTACGCAGTATTTT